This T cell receptor (beta chain) is from a study of blood T cell repertoires in COVID-19. For the study at large: Sites across the United States, Italy and Spain contributed samples from acute and convalescent COVID-19. From T cells, B-cell-depleted T cells, or PBMCs came the material, which was cDNA or gDNA.

Original methodology: The authors estimated nucleated cell counts from reference gene primer amplification. TCRdb keeps only in-frame clones here, not all; method: immunoSEQ multiplex PCR. The DNA was the basis for D and trimming; V, J and clone size are from that table. This sample yields 150,000 to 180,000 clones, of which roughly 72% are seen a single time; more than 3.5% belongs to the top ten. Germline V CDR1 and CDR2: SGHRS, YFSETQ. The CDR3 has 15 amino acids. The V segment lost 4 bases and the J segment 1 base; nucleotides outside the gene matches: 5. The sequencing input was peripheral blood. The chain links TRBV5-1 to TRBJ1-2, with 9 bases matching TRBD1. This TCR was recovered from a woman at least 80 years old with acute or convalescent COVID-19. The DNA of the CDR3 is TGCGCCAGCAGCCGGGACAGGGCCGATAACTATGGCTACACCTTC. Translation: CASSRDRADNYGYTF.